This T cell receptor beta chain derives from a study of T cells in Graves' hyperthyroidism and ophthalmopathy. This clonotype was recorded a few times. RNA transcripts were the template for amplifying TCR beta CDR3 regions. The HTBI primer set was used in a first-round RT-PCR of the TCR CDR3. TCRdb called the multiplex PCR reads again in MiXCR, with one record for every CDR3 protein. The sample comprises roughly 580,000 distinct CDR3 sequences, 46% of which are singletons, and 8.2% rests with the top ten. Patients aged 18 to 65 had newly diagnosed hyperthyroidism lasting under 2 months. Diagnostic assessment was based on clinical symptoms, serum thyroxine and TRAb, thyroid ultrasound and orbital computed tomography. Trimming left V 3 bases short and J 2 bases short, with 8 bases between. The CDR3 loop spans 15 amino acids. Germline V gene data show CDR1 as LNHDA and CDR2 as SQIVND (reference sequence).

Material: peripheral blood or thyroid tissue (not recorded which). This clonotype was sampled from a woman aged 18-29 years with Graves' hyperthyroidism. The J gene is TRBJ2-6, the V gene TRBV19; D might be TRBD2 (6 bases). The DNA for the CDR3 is TGTGCCAGTAGTATTTCGGGGGCTGGGGCCAACGTCCTGACTTTC. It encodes CASSISGAGANVLTF.